Listed below are T cell receptor beta chains from one sample, sequenced in a study of blood T cell repertoires in COVID-19. Here immunoSEQ multiplex PCR was the method, and the copy in TCRdb shows in-frame clones only, minus some. The sample lists 200,000 to 250,000 clones, around 89% occurring once. The sequenced sample consisted of PBMCs or T cells enriched from blood (not recorded which). The receptors were gathered from a young man who had been exposed to COVID-19. Each CDR3 is given with its conserved first and last residue. D genes are given only for firm matches. Clone size is given for some rows only: seen once, a few or many times, or a class if the clone is expanded.

j_call clone_size v_call d_call cdr3_aa cdr3_nt
TRBJ1-2 - TRBV3-1/TRBV3-2 - CASSQDMGARGYTF TGTGCCAGCAGCCAAGATATGGGGGCGCGTGGCTACACCTTC
TRBJ1-1 - TRBV7-9 TRBD1 CASSHPDRVGTEAFF TGTGCCAGCAGCCACCCGGACAGGGTGGGAACTGAAGCTTTCTTT
TRBJ2-1 - TRBV6-6 TRBD1 CASSGDRVDTYNEQFF TGTGCCAGCAGTGGGGACAGGGTGGATACCTACAATGAGCAGTTCTTC
TRBJ1-5 - TRBV12-3/TRBV12-4 - CASSLMVADPQHF TGTGCCAGCAGTTTAATGGTAGCAGACCCCCAGCATTTT
TRBJ2-3 - TRBV10-1 - CASSGHRVTASTDTQYF TGCGCCAGCAGCGGACACAGGGTCACCGCCTCCACAGATACGCAGTATTTT
TRBJ2-2 - TRBV4-1 TRBD1 CASSQNRGRDTGELFF TGCGCCAGCAGCCAAAACAGGGGGCGCGACACCGGGGAGCTGTTTTTT
TRBJ1-1 - TRBV6-5 TRBD1 CASSLQGSTGTFF TGTGCCAGCAGTCTACAGGGGAGTACGGGGACTTTCTTT
TRBJ1-1 - TRBV7-2 - CASSPLARTEAFF TGTGCCAGCAGCCCACTCGCGAGGACTGAAGCTTTCTTT
TRBJ1-2 - TRBV19 - CASRKYVVQDPNLGYGYTF TGTGCCAGTAGGAAGTATGTGGTACAGGACCCCAACCTAGGCTATGGCTACACCTTC
TRBJ1-6 - TRBV6-1 TRBD1 CASSEPGQGGSPLHF TGTGCCAGCAGTGAGCCCGGACAGGGCGGTTCACCCCTCCACTTT
TRBJ2-7 - TRBV9 - CASSATLREQYF TGTGCCAGCAGCGCCACCCTACGAGAGCAGTACTTC
TRBJ2-1 - TRBV19 TRBD1 CASSQGGAYNEQFF TGTGCCAGTAGTCAAGGGGGCGCATACAATGAGCAGTTCTTC
TRBJ1-2 - TRBV19 - CASRPMGGFTGSYTF TGTGCCAGTCGCCCGATGGGAGGGTTTACTGGTAGCTACACCTTC
TRBJ2-5 - TRBV27 TRBD2 CASSLGLAGGRGQETQYF TGTGCCAGCAGTTTGGGACTAGCGGGGGGCCGGGGCCAAGAGACCCAGTACTTC
TRBJ2-7 - TRBV2 TRBD1 CASSKSTGSVHEQYF TGTGCCAGCAGCAAATCGACAGGGAGCGTACACGAGCAGTACTTC
TRBJ2-7 few TRBV9 TRBD1 CASSVMYRGEQYF TGTGCCAGCAGCGTAATGTACAGGGGCGAGCAGTACTTC
TRBJ1-5 - TRBV12-5 TRBD1 CASGLIRTGFFQPQHF TGTGCTAGTGGTTTGATTCGGACAGGGTTTTTTCAGCCCCAGCATTTT
TRBJ2-2 - TRBV2 TRBD2 CASSAGLAVTGELFF TGTGCCAGCAGCGCGGGACTAGCGGTCACCGGGGAGCTGTTTTTT
TRBJ2-7 - TRBV2 - CASQETGLSEQYF TGTGCCAGCCAAGAGACAGGTCTGAGCGAGCAGTACTTC
TRBJ1-6 - TRBV6-1 - CASSDTTNSPLHF TGTGCCAGCAGTGATACCACAAATTCACCCCTCCACTTT
TRBJ2-3 - TRBV3-1/TRBV3-2 - CASSQGVNRDTQYF TGTGCCAGCAGCCAAGGAGTAAATAGAGATACGCAGTATTTT
TRBJ2-7 - TRBV27 - CASSFAQGDEQYF TGTGCCAGCAGTTTTGCACAGGGCGACGAGCAGTACTTC
TRBJ2-7 - TRBV15 - CATSRDTYEQYF TGTGCCACCAGCAGAGATACATATGAGCAGTACTTC
TRBJ1-6 - TRBV4-1 TRBD1 CASSQADRGFSPLHF TGCGCCAGCAGCCAAGCCGACAGGGGGTTTTCACCCCTCCACTTT
TRBJ1-1 - TRBV19 - CASTKGIIEAFF TGTGCCAGTACCAAGGGGATTATTGAAGCTTTCTTT
TRBJ1-5 - TRBV19 - CASSPLYEGDQPQHF TGTGCCAGTAGCCCTCTATATGAGGGGGACCAGCCCCAGCATTTT
TRBJ2-2 - TRBV13 TRBD2 CASSLAASGSEIYTGELFF TGTGCCAGCAGCTTAGCGGCTAGCGGGTCCGAGATTTACACCGGGGAGCTGTTTTTT
TRBJ1-6 - TRBV6-6 - CASRLGGRSNSPLHF TGTGCCAGTCGGTTGGGGGGTAGGAGTAATTCACCCCTCCACTTT
TRBJ1-1 once TRBV21-1 - CASTTGGPTEAFF TGTGCCAGCACCACAGGGGGCCCAACTGAAGCTTTCTTT
TRBJ1-1 - TRBV12-3/TRBV12-4 TRBD1 CASGGEGQGAFF TGTGCCAGCGGAGGAGAGGGACAGGGCGCTTTCTTT
TRBJ1-2 - TRBV5-1 - CASSPEQGGYTF TGCGCCAGCAGCCCTGAACAGGGAGGCTACACCTTC
TRBJ2-7 - TRBV27 TRBD2 CASSPLLAGAYEQYF TGTGCCAGCAGTCCACTCCTAGCGGGGGCCTACGAGCAGTACTTC
TRBJ1-5 - TRBV19 - CASSIGRANNQPQHF TGTGCCAGTAGTATTGGGAGGGCGAACAATCAGCCCCAGCATTTT
TRBJ2-5 - TRBV18 TRBD2 CASSAGGLQETQYF TGTGCCAGCTCGGCGGGGGGTTTACAAGAGACCCAGTACTTC
TRBJ2-7 few TRBV18 - CASSLDSTYEQYF TGTGCCAGCTCACTGGACAGTACCTACGAGCAGTACTTC
TRBJ2-3 - TRBV18 - CASSPGRQGVTDTQYF TGTGCCAGCTCGCCGGGGAGGCAGGGAGTAACAGATACGCAGTATTTT
TRBJ2-3 - TRBV7-8 - CASSLARGALVRTDTQYF TGTGCCAGCAGCTTAGCGCGGGGAGCACTGGTCCGCACAGATACGCAGTATTTT
TRBJ1-3 - TRBV7-2 - CASSIARNTIYF TGTGCCAGCTCTATCGCGCGGAACACCATATATTTT
TRBJ2-5 - TRBV21-1 - CASSPSGGGAGETQYF TGTGCCAGCAGCCCGTCCGGCGGGGGGGCCGGCGAGACCCAGTACTTC
TRBJ1-3 - TRBV5-4 - CASSLQGLGNTIYF TGTGCCAGCAGCTTGCAGGGGTTAGGAAACACCATATATTTT
TRBJ2-3 few TRBV6-1 TRBD2 CASSGVAGGQTDTQYF TGTGCCAGCAGTGGGGTAGCGGGGGGGCAAACAGATACGCAGTATTTT
TRBJ1-2 once TRBV30 TRBD1 CACKNVGTAYGYTF TGTGCCTGTAAAAACGTCGGGACAGCTTATGGCTACACCTTC
TRBJ2-7 - TRBV29-1 TRBD1 CSVLGTIGTAHYEQYF TGCAGCGTTCTAGGGACCATAGGGACAGCTCACTACGAGCAGTACTTC
TRBJ2-6 - TRBV7-2 - CASSSPPAGANVLTF TGTGCCAGCAGCTCCCCCCCAGCTGGGGCCAACGTCCTGACTTTC
TRBJ2-5 - TRBV4-2 - CASSQPGQETQYF TGTGCCAGCAGCCAACCCGGGCAAGAGACCCAGTACTTC